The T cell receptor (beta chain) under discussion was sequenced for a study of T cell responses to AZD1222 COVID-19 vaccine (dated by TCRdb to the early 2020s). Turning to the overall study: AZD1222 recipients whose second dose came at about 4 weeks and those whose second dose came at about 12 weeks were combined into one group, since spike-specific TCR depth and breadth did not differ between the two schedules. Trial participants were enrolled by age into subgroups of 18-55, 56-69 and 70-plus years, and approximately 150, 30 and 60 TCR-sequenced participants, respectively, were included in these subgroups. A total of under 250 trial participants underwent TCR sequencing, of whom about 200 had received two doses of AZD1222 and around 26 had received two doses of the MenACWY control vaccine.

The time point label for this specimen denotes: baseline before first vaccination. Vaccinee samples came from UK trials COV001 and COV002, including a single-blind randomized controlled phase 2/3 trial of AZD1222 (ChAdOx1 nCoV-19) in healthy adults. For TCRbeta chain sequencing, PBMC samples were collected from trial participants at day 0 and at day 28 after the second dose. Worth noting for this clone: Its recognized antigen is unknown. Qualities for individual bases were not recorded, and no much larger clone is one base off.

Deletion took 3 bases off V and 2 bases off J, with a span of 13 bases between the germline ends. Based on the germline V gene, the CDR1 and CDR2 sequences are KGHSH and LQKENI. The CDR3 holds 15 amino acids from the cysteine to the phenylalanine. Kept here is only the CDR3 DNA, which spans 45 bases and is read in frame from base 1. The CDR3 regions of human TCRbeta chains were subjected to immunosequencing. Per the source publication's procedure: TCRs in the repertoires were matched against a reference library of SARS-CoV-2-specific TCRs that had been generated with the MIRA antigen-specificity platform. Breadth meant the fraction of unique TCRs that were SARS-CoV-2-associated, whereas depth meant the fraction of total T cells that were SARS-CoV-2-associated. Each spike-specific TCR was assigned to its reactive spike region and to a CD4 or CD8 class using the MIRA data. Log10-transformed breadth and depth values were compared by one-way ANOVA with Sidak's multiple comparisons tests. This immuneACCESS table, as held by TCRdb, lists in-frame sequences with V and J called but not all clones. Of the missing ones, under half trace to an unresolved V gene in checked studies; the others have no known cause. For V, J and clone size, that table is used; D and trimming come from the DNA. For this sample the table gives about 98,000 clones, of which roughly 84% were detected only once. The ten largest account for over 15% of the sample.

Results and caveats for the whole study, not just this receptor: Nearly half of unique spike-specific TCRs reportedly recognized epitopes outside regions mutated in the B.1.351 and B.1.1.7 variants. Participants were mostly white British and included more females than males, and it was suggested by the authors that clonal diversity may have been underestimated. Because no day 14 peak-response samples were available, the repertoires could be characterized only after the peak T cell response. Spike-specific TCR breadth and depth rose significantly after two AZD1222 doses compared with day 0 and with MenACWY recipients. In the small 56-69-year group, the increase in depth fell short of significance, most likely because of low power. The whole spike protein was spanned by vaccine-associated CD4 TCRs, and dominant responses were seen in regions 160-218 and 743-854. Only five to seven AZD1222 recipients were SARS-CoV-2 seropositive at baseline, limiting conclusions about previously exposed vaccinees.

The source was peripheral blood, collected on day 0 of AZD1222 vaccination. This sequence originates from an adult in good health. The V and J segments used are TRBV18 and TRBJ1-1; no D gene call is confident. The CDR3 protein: CASSPVEAINTEAFF. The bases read TGTGCCAGCTCACCGGTTGAGGCAATCAACACTGAAGCTTTCTTT.